The 22 T cell receptor beta chains in this list originate from one sample, sequenced in a study of T cell changes during pregnancy in multiple sclerosis. Here immunoSEQ multiplex PCR was the method, and the copy in TCRdb shows in-frame clones only, minus some. The data show about 34,000 clones, roughly 90% seen once. This specimen consisted of CD8+ T cells from peripheral blood mononuclear cells, obtained in the third trimester of pregnancy. These receptors originate from a female donor with multiple sclerosis, enrolled in a pregnancy study.

The rearrangement links TRBV29-1 to TRBJ1-2, with TRBD1 matching over 10 bases. The V gene end was trimmed by 7 bases and the J gene end by 8 bases; junction bases not matched to a gene: 13. This CDR3 comprises 14 residues. Germline V lookup: CDR1 SQVTM, CDR2 ANQGSEA. The CDR3 DNA reads as TGCAGCGCCCGGGACAGGGGACGGTCGGAAGGCTACACCTTC. Its translation: CSARDRGRSEGYTF. The full variable domain, in which reference TRBV29-1 and TRBJ1-2 provide the parts outside the CDR3, is SAVISQKPSRDICQRGTSLTIQCQVDSQVTMMFWYRQQPGQSLTLIATANQGSEATYESGFVIDKFPISRPNLTFSTLTVSNMSPEDSSIYLCSARDRGRSEGYTFGSGTRLTVV.

This chain links TRBV6-5 with TRBJ1-1; D is undetermined. Between the trimmed V and J ends, which lost 7 bases and 7 bases, there was a span of 13 bases. The CDR3 is 12 residues long. Germline CDR1 is MNHEY and CDR2 is SVGAGI. The CDR3 nucleotides read TGTGCCAGCACTCTACCTGGGAGTGAAGCTTTCTTT. Encoded protein: CASTLPGSEAFF.

The J gene is TRBJ2-1, the V gene TRBV4-3; D perhaps matches TRBD1 (5 bases). There are 15 residues in the CDR3. The V gene lost 5 bases and the J gene lost 1 base, with 12 bases spanning the gap. The V gene's germline CDR1 is LGHNA and CDR2 YSLEER. The CDR3 protein is CASSSTGESYNEQFF. CDR3 sequence (DNA): TGCGCCAGCAGCTCAACAGGTGAATCCTACAATGAGCAGTTCTTC.

The rearrangement uses TRBV27 and TRBJ2-3; D ambiguous. In germline, CDR1 is MNHEY, CDR2 SMNVEV (reference sequence). The CDR3 runs to 15 residues. The V end was cut by 5 bases, the J end by 0 bases, with 12 bases between. The DNA of the CDR3 is TGTGCCAGCAGTCCGGCTCCGACTAGCACAGATACGCAGTATTTT. Residues: CASSPAPTSTDTQYF.

The J gene is TRBJ2-2, the V gene TRBV27; perhaps TRBD1 as D (5 bases). V shed 2 bases and J shed 6 bases, with 16 bases lying between them. The CDR3 length is 16 residues. Looked up from germline, CDR1 is MNHEY and CDR2 is SMNVEV (reference sequence). In DNA form, the CDR3 reads TGTGCCAGCAGTTTAACCTCGACCCTAGGGGCCGGGGAGCTGTTTTTT. Translated: CASSLTSTLGAGELFF.

The chain couples TRBV27 to TRBJ1-2; 9 nucleotides agree with TRBD1. The CDR3 sequence is 14 residues long. Germline V CDR1 and CDR2: MNHEY, SMNVEV (reference sequence). The junction had 7 bases not matched to a gene; V was cut back by 7 bases and J by 4 bases. CDR3 in DNA: TGTGCCAGCATGCCGGGACAGGGCTCCTATGGCTACACCTTC. Translating gives CASMPGQGSYGYTF.

In this sample, this clone turned up once. One end of the junction fails to match germline, which may point to a read error. The chain employs TRBV7-7 and TRBJ2-1, with 9 bases lining up with TRBD2. CDR3 length: 17 amino acids. CDR1 and CDR2 from the germline V gene are SSHAT and FNYEAQ (reference sequence). The CDR3 region has the DNA TGTGCTAGCAGCATAACAGAGGGCGGGGGGGCCAATAATGAGCAGTTCTTC. Its protein is CASSITEGGGANNEQFF.

The V gene is TRBV5-1, the J gene TRBJ2-5; TRBD1 agrees at 8 bases. The last part of the DNA fits TRBJ2-7 better; the J call may be wrong. Germline CDR1 and CDR2: SGHRS and YFSETQ. CDR3 size: 14 residues. CDR3 nucleotide sequence: TGCGCCAGCAGCGGCGACAGGGGAATGTACGAGCAGTACTTC. It yields the protein CASSGDRGMYEQYF.

This rearrangement joins TRBV18 to TRBJ2-1, with 7 bases fitting TRBD2. The CDR3 has 13 residues. Germline lookup yields CDR1 KGHSH and CDR2 LQKENI. The junction had 2 bases not matched to a gene; V was cut back by 1 base and J by 8 bases. The CDR3 loop reads CASSPRGGDEQFF. DNA of the CDR3: TGTGCCAGCTCACCACGGGGAGGGGATGAGCAGTTCTTC.

This chain connects TRBV2 to TRBJ2-1, with 8 bases identical to TRBD2. Germline V gives CDR1 SNHLY, CDR2 FYNNEI. There are 12 residues in the CDR3. The V segment lost 6 bases and the J segment 6 bases; nucleotides outside the gene matches: 1. CDR3 sequence: CASSGGANEQFF. In DNA form, the CDR3 reads TGTGCCAGCAGCGGGGGGGCCAATGAGCAGTTCTTC.

J is TRBJ1-2 and V is TRBV9; D remains unclear. The CDR3 consists of 14 residues. Per the germline V gene, CDR1 is SGDLS and CDR2 is YYNGEE. Trimming pared 0 bases from V and 6 bases from J, leaving 12 bases between. Written as DNA, the CDR3 is TGTGCCAGCAGCGTAGTAGACGGTCGGGATGGCTACACCTTC. Amino acids: CASSVVDGRDGYTF.

The genes are TRBV14 and TRBJ1-2; D perhaps matches TRBD1 (6 bases). The CDR3 contains 17 residues. Germline V CDR1 and CDR2: SGHDN, FVKESK. The V end lost 4 bases, the J end lost 3 bases, and 21 bases lay between the germline ends. CDR3: CASSPRGGATGHYGYTF. The CDR3, as DNA: TGTGCCAGCAGCCCAAGGGGGGGAGCCACGGGGCACTATGGCTACACCTTC.

J is TRBJ2-5 and V is TRBV7-2; 9 bases align to TRBD2. Germline V lookup: CDR1 SGHTA, CDR2 FQGNSA. Unmatched junction bases numbered 5, after V lost 8 bases and J lost 4 bases. There are 13 residues in the CDR3. The CDR3 DNA sequence: TGTGCCAGCCAGCGGGGGGTCGCAGAGACCCAGTACTTC. Amino acids: CASQRGVAETQYF.

This chain connects TRBV7-8 to TRBJ2-1, with a possible D match to TRBD1 (5 bases). Germline CDR1 SGHVS, CDR2 FQNEAQ. V was cut by 1 base and J by 5 bases, with 6 bases left in between. The CDR3 is 13 residues long. The CDR3 region is CASSLGQHNEQFF. For the CDR3, the DNA is TGTGCCAGCAGCTTAGGACAGCACAATGAGCAGTTCTTC.

V is TRBV7-2 and J is TRBJ1-2; 7 bases line up with TRBD1. The V segment lost 6 bases and the J segment 8 bases; nucleotides outside the gene matches: 12. The CDR3 covers 14 residues. CDR1 and CDR2 (germline): SGHTA, FQGNSA. CDR3 region: CASSFTGDSGGYTF. The DNA of the CDR3 is TGTGCCAGCAGTTTTACAGGGGATTCCGGGGGCTACACCTTC.

The chain links TRBV7-9 to TRBJ2-7; tentatively, D is TRBD2 (5 bases). The V end lost 6 bases, the J end lost 4 bases, and 19 bases lay between the germline ends. The CDR3 has 15 amino acids. The V gene's germline CDR1 is SEHNR and CDR2 FQNEAQ (reference sequence). The CDR3 bases are TGTGCCAGCAGTCCCGGGGTAGGACTCCTTTACGAGCAGTACTTC. Translating gives CASSPGVGLLYEQYF. The variable domain in full, completed from reference TRBV7-9 and TRBJ2-7, reads DTGVSQNPRHKITKRGQNVTFRCDPISEHNRLYWYRQTLGQGPEFLTYFQNEAQLEKSRLLSDRFSAERPKGSFSTLEIQRTEQGDSAMYLCASSPGVGLLYEQYFGPGTRLTVT.

This chain links TRBV19 with TRBJ2-7; the D is unclear. The CDR3 is 14 amino acids. CDR1 and CDR2 from the germline V gene are LNHDA and SQIVND (reference sequence). Trimming cost V 3 bases and J 1 base, with 10 bases left between them. CDR3 amino acids: CASSIGSVSYEQYF. CDR3 nucleotides: TGTGCCAGTAGTATCGGGTCAGTTTCCTACGAGCAGTACTTC.

The V call is TRBV11-3, the J call TRBJ2-5; D gene unclear. Germline V gene data show CDR1 as SGHNT and CDR2 as YENEEA. V was pared by 1 base and J by 4 bases, with 7 bases between. This CDR3 spans 13 amino acids. CDR3 region: CASSLGTGETQYF. CDR3 DNA: TGTGCCAGCAGCTTAGGTACGGGAGAGACCCAGTACTTC. The full variable domain, in which reference TRBV11-3 and TRBJ2-5 provide the parts outside the CDR3, is EAGVVQSPRYKIIEKKQPVAFWCNPISGHNTLYWYLQNLGQGPELLIRYENEEAVDDSQLPKDRFSAERLKGVDSTLKIQPAELGDSAVYLCASSLGTGETQYFGPGTRLLVL.

This clone is medium-sized within its sample. The chain has TRBV9 and TRBJ2-3; no clear D. The CDR3 extends over 12 amino acids. The germline V gene has CDR1 SGDLS and CDR2 YYNGEE. V lost 0 bases and J 6 bases, leaving 5 bases between the germline ends. CDR3 DNA sequence: TGTGCCAGCAGCGTAGAGAGGGATACGCAGTATTTT. Translation gives CASSVERDTQYF.

This rearrangement joins TRBV7-3 to TRBJ2-7, with a weak D call TRBD2 (6 bases). The CDR3 has 14 amino acids. Per the germline V gene, CDR1 is SGHTA and CDR2 is FQGTGA. The V gene lost 2 bases and the J gene lost 2 bases, with 10 bases spanning the gap. DNA of the CDR3: TGTGCCAGCAGCTTAGCCCCGGGGGCCTACGAGCAGTACTTC. Residues: CASSLAPGAYEQYF.

This CDR3 is CASSPFPPESSYNEQFF. CDR3 nucleotide sequence: TGTGCCAGCAGTCCCTTCCCGCCCGAGAGCTCCTACAATGAGCAGTTCTTC. The genes are TRBV27 and TRBJ2-1; no clear D gene. V was pared by 5 bases and J by 0 bases, with 17 bases between. The CDR3 totals 17 residues. In germline, CDR1 is MNHEY, CDR2 SMNVEV (reference sequence).

The J gene is TRBJ1-1, the V gene TRBV9, with D uncertain. The CDR3 covers 12 residues. From germline, CDR1 is SGDLS and CDR2 YYNGEE. The V gene lost 2 bases and the J gene lost 9 bases, with 11 bases spanning the gap. The CDR3 protein is CASSVDDTKAFF. The DNA for the CDR3 is TGTGCCAGCAGCGTGGATGACACGAAAGCTTTCTTT.